The subject of this entry is one T cell receptor beta chain. The antigen is unknown. The sample holds other DNA sequences that translate to the same CDR3. This record belongs to a study of cytomegalovirus exposure and HLA in healthy donors. Study observations and caveats: For TCR beta chains, V- and J-gene trimming was later linked to a missense DCLRE1C variant. Among the CMV-associated chains, three were confirmed in vitro as specific for CMV antigens.

A multiplex PCR was run with 60 Vbeta primers and 13 Jbeta primers. The authors' processing: Per a later analysis, the number of unique TCR beta chains was roughly 80 million, of which around 10 million were shared. TCRdb keeps only in-frame clones here, not all; method: immunoSEQ multiplex PCR. Clone size and V and J calls were adopted from that table, with D and trimming inferred from the DNA. The sample carries about 64,000 clones, less than 70% recorded once. Participants comprised healthy donors of bone marrow. CDR3 size: 14 residues. Germline V gene data show CDR1 as MNHNY and CDR2 as SVGAGI (reference sequence). The junction had 5 bases not matched to a gene; V was cut back by 2 bases and J by 5 bases.

The chain recombines TRBV6-6 with TRBJ1-1; 7 nucleotides match TRBD1. The source material was PBMCs. The clonotype comes from a woman aged 45-65 years in good health and CMV-seronegative. The CDR3 is CASSYGAGGTEAFF. CDR3 DNA: TGTGCCAGCAGTTACGGGGCAGGGGGAACTGAAGCTTTCTTT.